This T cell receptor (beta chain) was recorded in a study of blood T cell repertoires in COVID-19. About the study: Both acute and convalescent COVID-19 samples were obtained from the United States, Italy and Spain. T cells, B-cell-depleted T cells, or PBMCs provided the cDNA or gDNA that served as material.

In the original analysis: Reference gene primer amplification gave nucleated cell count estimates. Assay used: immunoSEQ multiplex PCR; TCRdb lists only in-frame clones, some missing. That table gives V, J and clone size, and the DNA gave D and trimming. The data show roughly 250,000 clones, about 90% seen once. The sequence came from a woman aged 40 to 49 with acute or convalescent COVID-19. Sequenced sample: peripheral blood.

The CDR3 DNA reads TGTGCCAGCAGCCAAGATTGGGGCGGGGGGGCCAGTACGCAGTATTTT. Protein product: CASSQDWGGGASTQYF. The chain links TRBV3-1 (or the pseudogene TRBV3-2) to TRBJ2-3, with 9 bases aligning to TRBD2. The V gene end was trimmed by 0 bases and the J gene end by 8 bases; junction bases not matched to a gene: 9. Germline CDR1 reads LGHDT; CDR2 reads YNNKEL (reference sequence). The CDR3 consists of 16 residues.